This entry is about one TCR beta chain. Germline V CDR1 and CDR2: PRHDT, FYEKMQ (reference sequence). Trimming left V 4 bases short and J 4 bases short, with 11 bases between. The CDR3 sequence is 14 residues long. The sample originates from a study of blood T cell repertoires in COVID-19. For the study at large: Acute-phase and convalescent COVID-19 samples originated in the United States, Italy and Spain. The analysed material was cDNA or gDNA that came from T cells, B-cell-depleted T cells, or PBMCs.

Original processing notes: Amplification from reference gene primers served as the basis for estimated nucleated cell counts. Profiled with immunoSEQ multiplex PCR; TCRdb holds only in-frame clones, not every one. D and trimming come from the DNA, and the V and J calls and clone size come from that table. The repertoire holds about 69,000 clones, 60% to 80% seen once, with 16% in the top ten. Sequenced: peripheral blood. This clonotype was obtained from a man aged 60-69 years with acute or convalescent COVID-19. The rearrangement joins TRBV13 to TRBJ1-5; tentatively, D is TRBD1 (6 bases). In nucleotides, the CDR3 is TGTGCCAGCAGCTCGAGACAGGCGAATCAGCCCCAGCATTTT. Translating it yields CASSSRQANQPQHF.